This T cell receptor (beta chain) originates from a study of T-cell memory formation after mild COVID-19. Broader study findings: Shrinking CD4+ clones were chiefly CM and EM; CD8+ ones were chiefly EMRA.

A single record per CDR3 protein comes from TCRdb applying MiXCR to the 5' RACE reads. The data show under 300,000 distinct CDR3 sequences, 8.5% to 9.5% seen once. Note on this clonotype: Its target is unknown.

Germline V lookup: CDR1 MNHNS, CDR2 SASEGT. The CDR3 is 14 residues long. Trimming took 10 bases from V and 6 from J, leaving 18 bases between them. The clonotype was recovered from a man aged 18 to 29 who had mild COVID-19 (a few samples of this study predate the infection). Cell type and time point are not known. The material sequenced was PBMCs or a T cell subset sorted from them (not recorded which). The V call is TRBV6-1, the J call TRBJ2-2; D may be TRBD2 (5 bases). CDR3 DNA sequence: TGTGCCATCCTACGGGGTTTTCCCGCCGGGGAGCTGTTTTTT. It yields the protein CAILRGFPAGELFF.